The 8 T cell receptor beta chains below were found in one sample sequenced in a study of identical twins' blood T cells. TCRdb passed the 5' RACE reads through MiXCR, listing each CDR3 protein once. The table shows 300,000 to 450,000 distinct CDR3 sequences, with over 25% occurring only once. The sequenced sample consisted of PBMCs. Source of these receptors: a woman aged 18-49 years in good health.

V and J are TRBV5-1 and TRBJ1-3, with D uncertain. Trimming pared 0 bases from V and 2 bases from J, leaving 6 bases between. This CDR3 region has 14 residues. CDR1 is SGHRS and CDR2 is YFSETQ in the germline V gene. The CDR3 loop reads CASSLDMAGNTIYF. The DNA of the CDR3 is TGCGCCAGCAGCTTGGACATGGCTGGAAACACCATATATTTT.

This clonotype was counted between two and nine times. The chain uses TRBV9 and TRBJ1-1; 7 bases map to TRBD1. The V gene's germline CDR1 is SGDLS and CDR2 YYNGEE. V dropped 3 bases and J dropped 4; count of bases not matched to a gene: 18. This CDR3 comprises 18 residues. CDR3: CASSEREERGGRGTEAFF. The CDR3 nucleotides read TGTGCCAGCAGCGAGAGAGAGGAGAGAGGGGGCCGGGGCACTGAAGCTTTCTTT.

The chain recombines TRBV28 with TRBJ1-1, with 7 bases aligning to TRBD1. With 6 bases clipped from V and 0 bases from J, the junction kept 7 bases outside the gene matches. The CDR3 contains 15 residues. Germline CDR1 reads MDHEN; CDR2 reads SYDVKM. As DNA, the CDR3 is TGTGCCAGCAGGCGGACAGGCGGCATGAACACTGAAGCTTTCTTT. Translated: CASRRTGGMNTEAFF.

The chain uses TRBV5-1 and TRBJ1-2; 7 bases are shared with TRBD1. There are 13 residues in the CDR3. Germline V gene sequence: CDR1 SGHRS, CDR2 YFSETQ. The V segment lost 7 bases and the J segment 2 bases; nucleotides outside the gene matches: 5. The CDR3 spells CASDSGGNYGYTF. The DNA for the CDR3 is TGCGCCAGCGATTCAGGGGGGAACTATGGCTACACCTTC. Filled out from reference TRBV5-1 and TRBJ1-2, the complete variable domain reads KAGVTQTPRYLIKTRGQQVTLSCSPISGHRSVSWYQQTPGQGLQFLFEYFSETQRNKGNFPGRFSGRQFSNSRSEMNVSTLELGDSALYLCASDSGGNYGYTFGSGTRLTVV.

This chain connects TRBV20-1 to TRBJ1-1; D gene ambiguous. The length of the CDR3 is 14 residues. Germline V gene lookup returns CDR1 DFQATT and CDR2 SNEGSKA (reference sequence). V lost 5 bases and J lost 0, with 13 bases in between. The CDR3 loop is CSAPQRGMNTEAFF. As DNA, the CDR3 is TGCAGTGCTCCCCAACGGGGTATGAACACTGAAGCTTTCTTT.

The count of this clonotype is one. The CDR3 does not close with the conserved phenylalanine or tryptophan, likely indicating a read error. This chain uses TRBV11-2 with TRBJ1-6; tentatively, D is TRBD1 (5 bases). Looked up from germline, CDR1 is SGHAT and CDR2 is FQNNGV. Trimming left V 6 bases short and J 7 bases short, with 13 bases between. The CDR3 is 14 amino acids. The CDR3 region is CASSSDSRNSPLHS. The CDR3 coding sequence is TGTGCCAGCAGTTCTGACAGCCGCAATTCACCCCTCCACTCT.

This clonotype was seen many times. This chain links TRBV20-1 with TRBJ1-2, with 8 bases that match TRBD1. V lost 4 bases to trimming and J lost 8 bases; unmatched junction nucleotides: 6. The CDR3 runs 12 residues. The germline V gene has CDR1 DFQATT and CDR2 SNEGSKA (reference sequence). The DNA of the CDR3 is TGCAGTGCTAAGGACAGGGATTGGGGCTACACCTTC. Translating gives CSAKDRDWGYTF.

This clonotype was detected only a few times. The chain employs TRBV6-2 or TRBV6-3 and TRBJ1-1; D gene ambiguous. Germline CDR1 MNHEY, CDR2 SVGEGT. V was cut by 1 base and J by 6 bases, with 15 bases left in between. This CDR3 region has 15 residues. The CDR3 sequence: CASSYLKGLLAEAFF. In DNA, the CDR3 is TGTGCCAGCAGTTACTTAAAAGGGCTCTTGGCTGAAGCTTTCTTT.